What follows is one T cell receptor (beta chain) and its context. This clone was picked up one time. No cognate antigen has been identified for it. Base qualities were left out, and no much larger clone turns up one base away. Using the deep immunoSEQ assay, multiplex PCR amplified TCR CDR3 regions from genomic DNA. For each cell subset, the extracted genomic DNA was distributed evenly across all wells of several immunoSEQ 96-well plates, and each plate served as one replicate. Each replicate PCR for sorted subsets received about 0.2 ug genomic DNA, equal to about 30,000 T cell genomes. Purified libraries were quantified with a Qubit 3.0 fluorometer, sized on a Bioanalyzer 2100, and re-quantified with the KAPA Library Quantification kit. Each immunoSEQ 96-well plate was sequenced on its own single-read 150-cycle Illumina NextSeq 550 flow cell. Concerning the study's data processing: Because only junctional sequences without quality scores were contained in the immunoSEQ output, filtering matching that applied to full-length reads could not be performed. Sequences were annotated with PyIR, a Python wrapper for IgBLAST v1.9, using IMGT germline references to assign V/J genes and CDR3. Reads were removed for weak V/J assignments (E-value above 1e-6), missing CDR3, stop codons, out-of-frame junctions, or ambiguous translated residues. V3J clonotypes were defined as sequences sharing the same inferred V gene, J gene, and CDR3 amino acid sequence. Percentage overlap between repertoires was computed as shared unique clonotypes divided by the size of the smaller repertoire. RTK rarefaction, the Chao1 estimator, and Recon v2.1 estimates of unobserved clonotypes were used to assess repertoire richness. OLGA was used to compute generation probabilities for all TCRbeta clonotypes that the gDNA method yielded from a few donors. Imported from immuneACCESS, the table was reduced by TCRdb to in-frame sequences with V and J called. These copies leave out some clones; in studies compared against another copy, an unresolved V gene accounts for under half, and the cause of the remainder is not known. V, J and clone size are taken as reported in that table, and D and trimming were inferred from the DNA itself. Across this sample there are about 2 million clones, with 85% to 95% seen only once. The ten largest account for 1% to 1.5% of the sample.

This record belongs to a study of shared clonotypes between healthy human individuals (dated by TCRdb to about 2020). Looking at the study overall: The cohort included a few men and a couple of women between 18 and 49 years of age. Per donor, leukapheresis produced somewhere between about 0.9 and 10 billion PBMCs. To estimate repertoire size and how much clonotypes are shared between individuals, the study performed deep sequencing of blood TCR repertoires from a few healthy adults. For each donor, three plates each were used for CD4 naive and CD4 memory, two plates were used for CD8 naive, and one plate was used for CD8 memory. To increase sequencing depth and limit assay-specific biases, TCR repertoire library preparation and sequencing were carried out by different laboratories using diverse techniques.

The CDR3 sequence holds 15 residues, the cysteine and phenylalanine included. The retained sequence is limited to the CDR3, 45 bases, with the frame set at the first base. CDR1 SGHAT and CDR2 FQNNGV are derived from the germline V gene. The junction shows trimming of 5 bases on V and 0 bases on J, and the gene matches do not reach 7 bases of it. CD8 naive samples were CD45RO-negative cells positively selected for CCR7, giving a CD45RA+CCR7+ population that excluded TemRA cells. Donors were healthy HIV-negative adults with no recently reported acute infections or vaccinations. Every donor was a Caucasian adult living in Nashville, Tennessee, USA. After blood collection by leukapheresis, PBMCs were isolated using Ficoll-Histopaque density gradient centrifugation and then cryopreserved in the vapor phase of liquid nitrogen. Analytical flow cytometry was used to check the purity and quantity of each magnetically sorted T cell population. Genomic DNA was isolated from each sorted fraction and quantified by UV absorbance on a Nanodrop 2000c.

Beyond this particular receptor, the publication reports: The small number of donors limited the genetic and exposure-history diversity represented. When a handful of donors were compared, the shared fraction of clonotypes was around 5.1% for naive CD4, around 3.6% for naive CD8, 2% to 2.5% for memory CD4, and under 0.5% for memory CD8. Naive subsets generally had larger estimated clonotype richness than memory subsets did. Clonotypes shared by all four sorted-subset donors showed higher generation probabilities than non-shared clonotypes. Only blood was sampled, and tissue TCR repertoires likely differ from those in blood. Pairwise subsampling led to the expectation that sequencing depth would affect the degree of clonotype sharing among donors. Rarefaction of sorted-subset datasets indicated incomplete sequencing despite the large sequencing depth.

The sequenced sample consisted of naive CD8+ T cells sorted from blood. Explained via the paper, the cell subset or site label denotes: CD45RA+CCR7+. The TCR sequence derives from a young man in good health. The rearranged segments are TRBV11-2 and TRBJ2-7; TRBD1 lines up with 7 middle nucleotides. The DNA is TGTGCCAGCAGCCCGGGGACAGCCTACTCCTACGAGCAGTACTTC. Translated, it reads CASSPGTAYSYEQYF.